This T cell receptor (beta chain) was recovered during a study of graft-versus-host responses after intestinal transplantation. This clone has more than one count but fewer than ten. The antigen is unknown. Study results and caveats: Recipient-marrow GvH clones were detected, some having first appeared in ileum or blood. Circulating GvH clone levels at their peak were associated with HvG declines (early post-transplant). Patients who carried graft-donor T cell macrochimerism also had high graft-versus-host to host-versus-graft clonal ratios in their allografts.

Here immunoSEQ multiplex PCR was the method, and the copy in TCRdb shows in-frame clones only, minus some. The sample shows around 100,000 clones, 93% of them seen only once. This receptor was obtained from a human donor who received an intestinal transplant. Sequencing used unstimulated CD8+ T cells sorted from spleen or lymph node cells, obtained before intestinal transplant.

In DNA, the CDR3 is TGTGCCAGCAGCCAAGATTGGGCTAGCGGAATCACAGATACGCAGTATTTT. Translated, it gives CASSQDWASGITDTQYF. This rearrangement joins TRBV4-2 to TRBJ2-3; 7 bases match TRBD2. This CDR3 has 17 residues. From germline, CDR1 is LGHNA and CDR2 YNFKEQ. The V and J ends lost 0 bases and 2 bases, in that order; junction bases with no gene match: 8.